The entry below describes one T cell receptor (beta chain). The record originates from a study of monozygotic twins with inflammatory bowel disease. From germline, CDR1 is SQVTM and CDR2 ANQGSEA. This CDR3 contains 12 residues. TCRdb re-called the 5' RACE reads and shows each CDR3 protein once, DNA omitted. The listing contains some 200,000 distinct CDR3 sequences. Sequenced material: blood. The rearrangement links TRBV29-1 to TRBJ1-1. The receptor was derived from a human donor with ulcerative colitis or Crohn's disease, or a healthy co-twin of an affected twin (not recorded which). CDR3 sequence reads: CSALAENTEAFF.